These 23 T cell receptor beta chains came from one sample sequenced in a study of blood T cell repertoires in COVID-19. Method: immunoSEQ multiplex PCR; TCRdb's copy keeps in-frame clones and lacks some. Found here are some 120,000 clones, about 92% of them singletons; the top ten hold roughly 5%. The sample taken for sequencing was peripheral blood. Receptors were obtained from a man between 60 and 70 years old with COVID-19, enrolled during active disease.

CDR3 residues: CASSPSGTGGNEQFF. The CDR3 DNA reads TGTGCCAGCAGCCCATCCGGGACAGGTGGTAATGAGCAGTTCTTC. The chain links TRBV4-2 to TRBJ2-1, with 8 nucleotides matching TRBD1. With V trimmed by 4 bases and J by 7 bases, 9 bases remained unmatched. CDR1 LGHNA and CDR2 YNFKEQ come from the germline V gene. This CDR3 has 15 amino acids.

The chain combines TRBV9 with TRBJ1-1; no clear D. Germline V gene data show CDR1 as SGDLS and CDR2 as YYNGEE. Trimming stripped 3 bases from V and 1 base from J, with 10 bases between. CDR3 length: 14 amino acids. The CDR3 loop is CASSAGSENTEAFF. CDR3 sequence (DNA): TGTGCCAGCAGCGCAGGTAGTGAGAACACTGAAGCTTTCTTT.

V gene TRBV14 combines with J gene TRBJ1-1; D gene unclear. V lost 1 base and J 3 bases, leaving 15 bases between the germline ends. Germline V lookup: CDR1 SGHDN, CDR2 FVKESK. This CDR3 has 16 residues. CDR3 sequence reads: CASSQVTPLRDTEAFF. The DNA for the CDR3 is TGTGCCAGCAGCCAAGTCACCCCACTACGGGACACTGAAGCTTTCTTT.

The count of this clone is one. V is TRBV7-8 and J is TRBJ2-7, with 13 bases that match TRBD2. Trimming at V came to 0 bases and at J to 4 bases, leaving 0 bases not matched to a gene. This CDR3 has 15 amino acids. Germline CDR1 is SGHVS and CDR2 is FQNEAQ. CDR3 amino acids: CASSLAGLAGYEQYF. The CDR3 DNA is TGTGCCAGCAGCTTAGCGGGACTAGCGGGATACGAGCAGTACTTC.

The J gene is TRBJ1-1, the V gene TRBV12-5; D call uncertain. V was trimmed by 6 bases and J by 1 base, leaving 6 bases between them. The length of the CDR3 is 12 residues. Germline assignment: CDR1 LGHNT and CDR2 FRNRAP. The CDR3 nucleotides read TGTGCTAGTGGCAGTCCGAACACTGAAGCTTTCTTT. Residues: CASGSPNTEAFF.

The chain couples TRBV28 to TRBJ1-5; the match to TRBD1 covers 7 bases. Germline V gene sequence: CDR1 MDHEN, CDR2 SYDVKM. V shed 4 bases, J shed 10 bases, and the junction held 13 bases outside the gene matches. This CDR3 has 15 amino acids. The CDR3 DNA sequence: TGTGCCAGCAGTTCACTGGACAGGACCTCTGGACCCCAGCATTTT. It encodes CASSSLDRTSGPQHF.

This clone occurred a few times. V and J are TRBV19 and TRBJ2-2; D remains unclear. The V and J ends lost 7 bases and 4 bases respectively, with 10 bases between them. CDR3 length: 13 residues. From germline, CDR1 is LNHDA and CDR2 SQIVND (reference sequence). This CDR3 reads CASNGLGTGELFF. CDR3 coding DNA: TGTGCCAGTAACGGGTTAGGCACCGGGGAGCTGTTTTTT.

The chain couples TRBV28 to TRBJ1-5; 8 bases map to TRBD1. With V trimmed by 7 bases and J by 7 bases, 12 bases remained unmatched. CDR3 length: 15 amino acids. Germline V gene sequence: CDR1 MDHEN, CDR2 SYDVKM. CDR3 amino acids: CASITKSDRDQPQHF. The CDR3 region has the DNA TGTGCCAGCATCACCAAATCGGACAGGGACCAGCCCCAGCATTTT.

The chain recombines TRBV24-1 with TRBJ1-1; D is uncertain. The V end lost 3 bases, the J end lost 1 base, and 14 bases lay between the germline ends. The CDR3 runs 16 residues. Germline V gene data show CDR1 as KGHDR and CDR2 as SFDVKD. CDR3 in DNA: TGTGCCACCAGTGATCCTGCGTGGCGGGGGAACACTGAAGCTTTCTTT. This translates into CATSDPAWRGNTEAFF.

J is TRBJ2-1 and V is TRBV3-1 (or the pseudogene TRBV3-2); D unresolved. Trimming shortened V by 1 base and J by 8 bases, and 15 bases separated the two germline ends. CDR1 is LGHDT, CDR2 YNNKEL, per germline (reference sequence). The CDR3 has 15 residues. CDR3 nucleotide sequence: TGTGCCAGCAGCCAAGTGGCTAGTGTTCGGGATGAGCAGTTCTTC. Amino acids: CASSQVASVRDEQFF.

The chain carries TRBV10-2 and TRBJ1-4; TRBD1 agrees at 7 bases. J was trimmed by 3 bases and V by 3 bases; bases with no gene match: 4. Per the germline V gene, CDR1 is WSHSY and CDR2 is SAAADI. The CDR3 has 15 amino acids. CDR3: CASSETGDANEKLFF. The CDR3 nucleotides read TGCGCCAGCAGTGAAACAGGGGACGCTAATGAAAAACTGTTTTTT.

The rearrangement joins TRBV7-3 to TRBJ1-2, with 11 positions matching TRBD1. Unmatched junction bases numbered 9, after V lost 5 bases and J lost 7 bases. CDR1 and CDR2 from the germline V gene are SGHTA and FQGTGA. The CDR3 has 15 amino acids. This chain's CDR3 is CASSTGTGGPRGYTF. The CDR3 DNA reads as TGTGCCAGCAGCACCGGGACAGGGGGTCCGCGTGGCTACACCTTC.

The J gene is TRBJ1-6, the V gene TRBV19; TRBD1 might be the D (5 bases). The V end lost 6 bases, the J end lost 0 bases, and 21 bases lay between the germline ends. This CDR3 contains 19 residues. Looked up from germline, CDR1 is LNHDA and CDR2 is SQIVND (reference sequence). The CDR3 is CASRTQRLGVSSYNSPLHF. The CDR3 DNA follows: TGTGCCAGTAGGACCCAGCGTTTAGGGGTAAGCTCCTATAATTCACCCCTCCACTTT.

The CDR3 is CASSTSGQMNTEAFF. The CDR3 nucleotides read TGTGCCAGCAGTACTAGTGGTCAGATGAACACTGAAGCTTTCTTT. The rearrangement links TRBV2 to TRBJ1-1; D remains unclear. The V gene's germline CDR1 is SNHLY and CDR2 FYNNEI. Deletions cut 5 bases from V and 0 bases from J, with 13 bases between. This CDR3 spans 15 amino acids.

The V and J genes are TRBV7-6 and TRBJ2-5, with D maybe TRBD2 (5 bases). V gave up 3 bases and J gave up 5 bases, with 22 bases separating them. Germline CDR1 reads SGHVS; CDR2 reads FNYEAQ. CDR3 length equals 17 residues. The chain's CDR3 is CASSLSGVAPGKETQYF. The CDR3 nucleotides read TGTGCCAGCAGCTTGAGCGGTGTAGCCCCGGGGAAGGAGACCCAGTACTTC.

The chain employs TRBV15 and TRBJ1-4; the D gene is possibly TRBD1 (6 bases). V lost 0 bases and J 8 bases, leaving 10 bases between the germline ends. The CDR3 has 14 residues. Per the germline V gene, CDR1 is LNHNV and CDR2 is YYDKDF (reference sequence). DNA of the CDR3: TGTGCCACCAGCAGAGAACCAGGGGAAGAAAAACTGTTTTTT. Protein sequence: CATSREPGEEKLFF.

This chain links TRBV5-6 with TRBJ2-7; TRBD2 might be the D (6 bases). The CDR3 spans 16 residues. Germline CDR1 reads SGHDT; CDR2 reads YYEEEE. V was cut by 2 bases and J by 0 bases, with 15 bases left in between. As DNA, the CDR3 is TGTGCCAGCAGCTTATTGGGGGGTTCTAGCTCCTACGAGCAGTACTTC. Translation: CASSLLGGSSSYEQYF.

The genes are TRBV3-1 (or the pseudogene TRBV3-2) and TRBJ2-7; TRBD2 agrees at 8 bases. The CDR3 totals 13 residues. Germline V gene data show CDR1 as LGHDT and CDR2 as YNNKEL (reference sequence). The ends lost 2 bases at V and 9 bases at J; junction bases unmatched: 6. CDR3 nucleotides: TGTGCCAGCAGCCAACAAACAGCGGGAGTGCAGTACTTC. Translating it yields CASSQQTAGVQYF.

The J gene is TRBJ2-7, the V gene TRBV27, with TRBD1 matching 8 bases. The CDR3 consists of 14 residues. The V segment lost 6 bases and the J segment 0 bases; nucleotides outside the gene matches: 4. The germline V gene has CDR1 MNHEY and CDR2 SMNVEV (reference sequence). CDR3 in DNA: TGTGCCAGCAGACGGGACAGGAGCTCCTACGAGCAGTACTTC. This encodes CASRRDRSSYEQYF.

This chain links TRBV6-5 with TRBJ1-1; tentatively, D is TRBD1 (5 bases). Germline values: CDR1 MNHEY, CDR2 SVGAGI. The CDR3 consists of 11 residues. This CDR3 is CAGGSDTEAFF. For the CDR3, the DNA is TGTGCGGGGGGGAGTGACACTGAAGCTTTCTTT.

The table lists this clone with a count of one. The J gene is TRBJ2-3, the V gene TRBV5-1; TRBD1 matches 9 bases. V lost 3 bases and J lost 4; bases outside the gene matches: 6. Germline assignment: CDR1 SGHRS and CDR2 YFSETQ. The CDR3 is 15 amino acids. Here the CDR3 DNA reads TGCGCCAGCAGCTGGGGGGACAGGGACCCAGATACGCAGTATTTT. Protein sequence: CASSWGDRDPDTQYF.

The V gene is TRBV30, the J gene TRBJ2-7, with a weak D call TRBD2 (6 bases). Between the trimmed V and J ends, which lost 1 base and 4 bases, there was a span of 11 bases. The CDR3 extends over 13 amino acids. CDR1 and CDR2 (germline): GTSNPN, SVGIG (reference sequence). The DNA of the CDR3 is TGTGCCTGGAGTGGTGGGGCGGGGTACGAGCAGTACTTC. This translates into CAWSGGAGYEQYF.

The CDR3 DNA reads TGTGCCACCAGTGATAACTTACGGGATTCTGGGGCCAACGTCCTGACTTTC. Translated, it gives CATSDNLRDSGANVLTF. V and J are TRBV24-1 and TRBJ2-6, with D maybe TRBD2 (5 bases). The V gene's germline CDR1 is KGHDR and CDR2 SFDVKD. The CDR3 length is 17 residues. The V end was cut by 3 bases, the J end by 1 base, with 12 bases between.